One sample yielded the 27 T cell receptor beta chains listed below, sequenced in a study of T cells in localized non-small cell lung cancer. Method: immunoSEQ multiplex PCR; TCRdb's copy keeps in-frame clones and lacks some. The sample consists of 55,000 to 75,000 clones, roughly nine tenths of them appearing once. The sequencing here drew on peripheral blood, taken before any cancer treatment. The source of these receptors is a male donor at least 60 years old with stage III squamous cell lung carcinoma.

The chain couples TRBV6-5 to TRBJ2-5; 8 bases are a match to TRBD1. From germline, CDR1 is MNHEY and CDR2 SVGAGI. The CDR3 totals 14 residues. With 0 bases clipped from V and 5 bases from J, the junction kept 2 bases outside the gene matches. CDR3 sequence (DNA): TGTGCCAGCAGTTACTCTACAGGGGGGGAGACCCAGTACTTC. This encodes CASSYSTGGETQYF.

The chain employs TRBV5-6 and TRBJ2-2; D is undetermined. Germline V gives CDR1 SGHDT, CDR2 YYEEEE. V lost 1 base to trimming and J lost 3 bases, with 13 bases between them. The CDR3 loop spans 16 amino acids. CDR3 loop: CASSLKFNSHTGELFF. In DNA form, the CDR3 reads TGTGCCAGCAGCTTGAAGTTTAACTCGCACACCGGGGAGCTGTTTTTT.

The rearrangement joins TRBV19 to TRBJ2-2; 8 nucleotides line up with TRBD1. Germline-derived CDR1 and CDR2 are LNHDA and SQIVND (reference sequence). The CDR3 is 17 residues long. The V segment lost 4 bases and the J segment 2 bases; nucleotides outside the gene matches: 9. Here the CDR3 reads CASSTSGGGINTGELFF. The DNA for the CDR3 is TGTGCCAGTAGTACCTCAGGGGGCGGAATCAACACCGGGGAGCTGTTTTTT.

This clone was counted between two and nine times. The CDR3: CASSYSKERPQFF. The CDR3 DNA follows: TGTGCCAGCAGTTACTCGAAGGAGCGGCCTCAGTTCTTC. This sequence joins TRBV6-5 and TRBJ2-1; D perhaps matches TRBD2 (5 bases). The CDR3 extends over 13 amino acids. The V and J ends lost 0 bases and 13 bases respectively, with 13 bases between them. From germline, CDR1 is MNHEY and CDR2 SVGAGI.

In this sample, this clone turned up once. V is TRBV7-8 and J is TRBJ1-5; no firm D call. V gave up 0 bases and J gave up 3 bases, with 9 bases separating them. CDR1 is SGHVS, CDR2 FQNEAQ, per germline. CDR3 length equals 15 residues. DNA of the CDR3: TGTGCCAGCAGCTTAGCGCGGAACATCAATCAGCCCCAGCATTTT. As protein: CASSLARNINQPQHF.

This clone appeared a single time. V and J are TRBV23-1 and TRBJ2-2; possibly TRBD2 for D (5 bases). TRBV23-1 qualifies as an ORF whose function is uncertain. The V end lost 11 bases, the J end lost 7 bases, and 20 bases lay between the germline ends. This CDR3 is built from 14 residues. CDR3: CAAPVREFSGELFF. CDR3 DNA sequence: TGCGCCGCCCCAGTGAGGGAATTCAGCGGGGAGCTGTTTTTT.

The rearrangement links TRBV7-9 to TRBJ1-4, with a possible D match to TRBD1 (5 bases). Germline V lookup: CDR1 SEHNR, CDR2 FQNEAQ (reference sequence). CDR3 length: 16 amino acids. V was cut by 3 bases and J by 0 bases, with 11 bases left in between. CDR3 DNA: TGTGCCAGCAGCTTTCTGAGGGGCGCAACTAATGAAAAACTGTTTTTT. This translates into CASSFLRGATNEKLFF.

The rearrangement uses TRBV7-8 and TRBJ2-7; TRBD2 might be the D (7 bases). The CDR3 consists of 15 residues. Germline V gene data show CDR1 as SGHVS and CDR2 as FQNEAQ. The germline V and J ends were trimmed by 3 bases and 0 bases, with 12 bases remaining between them. The CDR3 reads CASSFGGHLSYEQYV. The CDR3 DNA is TGTGCCAGCAGCTTCGGGGGGCATCTCTCCTACGAGCAGTACGTC.

The V call is TRBV5-1, the J call TRBJ2-3, with 10 bases identical to TRBD2. CDR3 length: 16 residues. CDR1 and CDR2 from the germline V gene are SGHRS and YFSETQ. Trimming took 4 bases from V and 2 from J; bases not matched to a gene: 7. The CDR3 nucleotides are TGCGCCAGCAGCGGCTGGACTAGCGGCCTCACAGATACGCAGTATTTT. As protein: CASSGWTSGLTDTQYF. Full variable domain (rest looked up from reference TRBV5-1 and TRBJ2-3): KAGVTQTPRYLIKTRGQQVTLSCSPISGHRSVSWYQQTPGQGLQFLFEYFSETQRNKGNFPGRFSGRQFSNSRSEMNVSTLELGDSALYLCASSGWTSGLTDTQYFGPGTRLTVL.

The chain joins TRBV19 to TRBJ1-2; D possibly corresponds to TRBD1 (6 bases). This CDR3 has 13 residues. Between the trimmed V and J ends, which lost 6 bases and 4 bases, there was a span of 12 bases. Germline assignment: CDR1 LNHDA and CDR2 SQIVND (reference sequence). CDR3 sequence: CASRIGQRYGYTF. CDR3 bases: TGTGCCAGTAGGATCGGACAGCGCTATGGCTACACCTTC.

The chain couples TRBV6-1 to TRBJ2-7; 7 bases map to TRBD1. V lost 0 bases to trimming and J lost 3 bases; unmatched junction nucleotides: 2. The germline gives CDR1 MNHNS, CDR2 SASEGT. This CDR3 has 14 residues. The CDR3 coding sequence is TGTGCCAGCAGTGAAGCAGGGACAGACTACGAGCAGTACGTC. Translated, it gives CASSEAGTDYEQYV.

The chain carries TRBV6-1 and TRBJ2-2; D is unclear. Germline values: CDR1 MNHNS, CDR2 SASEGT. CDR3 size: 14 residues. V dropped 4 bases and J dropped 4 bases, with 10 bases sitting between them. The CDR3 reads CASSVTLSTGELFF. CDR3 nucleotide sequence: TGTGCCAGCAGTGTTACGCTGAGCACCGGGGAGCTGTTTTTT.

This CDR3 is CASSPGGTDTQYF. The CDR3 DNA is TGTGCCAGCAGCCCAGGTGGGACAGATACGCAGTATTTT. This chain joins TRBV5-6 and TRBJ2-3; no reliable D call. CDR3 length: 13 amino acids. CDR1 and CDR2 (germline): SGHDT, YYEEEE. Trimming removed 4 bases at V and 3 bases at J, with 9 bases between.

The CDR3 DNA reads TGTGCCAGTAGTCAACAGGGGAGGGGGAACACTGAAGCTTTCTTT. It is translated as CASSQQGRGNTEAFF. The V call is TRBV19, the J call TRBJ1-1; the match to TRBD1 covers 7 bases. V lost 5 bases to trimming and J lost 1 base; unmatched junction nucleotides: 7. The CDR3 extends over 15 amino acids. Germline values: CDR1 LNHDA, CDR2 SQIVND (reference sequence).

The chain combines TRBV6-5 with TRBJ2-5; 8 bases fit TRBD1. V lost 4 bases, J lost 9 bases, and 16 bases stayed unmatched. The CDR3 is 16 amino acids. From germline, CDR1 is MNHEY and CDR2 SVGAGI. The CDR3 is CASSSGGGRAQVSQYF. In DNA form, the CDR3 reads TGTGCCAGCAGTTCAGGGGGCGGGCGGGCCCAGGTGTCCCAGTACTTC.

The chain recombines TRBV18 with TRBJ1-1; the D gene is possibly TRBD1 (5 bases). V dropped 5 bases and J dropped 4 bases, with 14 bases sitting between them. There are 14 residues in the CDR3. The germline gives CDR1 KGHSH, CDR2 LQKENI. CDR3 DNA sequence: TGTGCCAGCTCAAGGAGGGACCCATTCACTGAAGCTTTCTTT. This codes for CASSRRDPFTEAFF.

The chain employs TRBV6-1 and TRBJ1-6; D possibly corresponds to TRBD1 (6 bases). The CDR3 contains 15 residues. Germline V gene data show CDR1 as MNHNS and CDR2 as SASEGT. The V gene lost 7 bases and the J gene lost 5 bases, with 15 bases spanning the gap. Here the CDR3 reads CASNGGRIDNSPLHF. The CDR3, as DNA: TGTGCCAGCAATGGGGGGCGCATCGATAATTCACCCCTCCACTTT.

V is TRBV6-1 and J is TRBJ1-5, with D tentatively TRBD1 (6 bases). Germline V gene data show CDR1 as MNHNS and CDR2 as SASEGT. V was shortened by 4 bases and J by 3 bases, with 13 bases between the two germline ends. The CDR3 length is 15 residues. CDR3 sequence (DNA): TGTGCCAGCAGTGCGACAGGATCGGACAATCAGCCCCAGCATTTT. As protein: CASSATGSDNQPQHF.

This clone was seen more than once but under ten times. The chain joins TRBV25-1 to TRBJ2-7, with TRBD1 as a possible D gene (7 bases). The ends were cut back, 1 base at V and 7 bases at J, with 26 bases in the middle. The CDR3 spans 18 residues. From germline, CDR1 is MGHDK and CDR2 SYGVNS. CDR3: CASSESTFIGTAGGEQYF. CDR3 DNA sequence: TGTGCCAGCAGTGAATCCACCTTCATAGGGACAGCCGGAGGGGAGCAGTACTTC.

The V and J genes are TRBV5-6 and TRBJ2-7; no firm D call. V was clipped by 3 bases and J by 1 base, with 8 bases between them. Germline V gene sequence: CDR1 SGHDT, CDR2 YYEEEE. This CDR3 contains 13 residues. CDR3 in DNA: TGTGCCAGCAGCTACCGGCAATCCTACGAGCAGTACGTC. Translation gives CASSYRQSYEQYV.

This rearrangement joins TRBV7-2 to TRBJ1-4; D not certain. This CDR3 contains 15 residues. Germline V CDR1 and CDR2: SGHTA, FQGNSA. V lost 6 bases to trimming and J lost 8 bases, with 19 bases between them. This chain's CDR3 is CASSQAVGVYEKLFF. Written as DNA, the CDR3 is TGTGCCAGCAGTCAAGCCGTCGGGGTTTACGAAAAACTGTTTTTT. Complete variable domain (other parts from reference TRBV7-2 and TRBJ1-4): GAGVSQSPSNKVTEKGKDVELRCDPISGHTALYWYRQSLGQGLEFLIYFQGNSAPDKSGLPSDRFSAERTGGSVSTLTIQRTQQEDSAVYLCASSQAVGVYEKLFFGSGTQLSVL.

J is TRBJ2-4 and V is TRBV5-1, with D possibly being TRBD2 (5 bases). V gave up 4 bases and J gave up 0 bases, with 14 bases separating them. Per germline, CDR1 SGHRS and CDR2 YFSETQ. This CDR3 region has 16 residues. In DNA form, the CDR3 reads TGCGCCAGCAGCACTGGACTGAACCTAGCCAAAAACATTCAGTACTTC. Protein sequence: CASSTGLNLAKNIQYF. The full variable domain, in which reference TRBV5-1 and TRBJ2-4 provide the parts outside the CDR3, is KAGVTQTPRYLIKTRGQQVTLSCSPISGHRSVSWYQQTPGQGLQFLFEYFSETQRNKGNFPGRFSGRQFSNSRSEMNVSTLELGDSALYLCASSTGLNLAKNIQYFGAGTRLSVL.

This rearrangement joins TRBV12-5 to TRBJ1-5, with a weak D call TRBD1 (5 bases). The CDR3 length is 14 residues. Germline CDR1 LGHNT, CDR2 FRNRAP. The V end lost 3 bases, the J end lost 4 bases, and 10 bases lay between the germline ends. In nucleotides, the CDR3 is TGTGCTAGTGGTTTTGAGGGGCCAAATCAGCCCCAGCATTTT. It translates to CASGFEGPNQPQHF.

The V and J genes are TRBV5-1 and TRBJ1-1, with D unresolved. Trimming shortened V by 0 bases and J by 1 base, and 7 bases separated the two germline ends. CDR1 is SGHRS, CDR2 YFSETQ, per germline. The CDR3 is 14 residues long. Here the CDR3 DNA reads TGCGCCAGCAGCTTGGGGCCCCAGAACACTGAAGCTTTCTTT. Protein: CASSLGPQNTEAFF.

J is TRBJ1-2 and V is TRBV9, with no clear D. CDR1 is SGDLS and CDR2 is YYNGEE in the germline V gene. The V end lost 1 base, the J end lost 4 bases, and 5 bases lay between the germline ends. The CDR3 length is 12 residues. Here the CDR3 reads CASSVFAYGYTF. CDR3 sequence (DNA): TGTGCCAGCAGCGTATTCGCCTATGGCTACACCTTC. Complete variable domain (other parts from reference TRBV9 and TRBJ1-2): DSGVTQTPKHLITATGQRVTLRCSPRSGDLSVYWYQQSLDQGLQFLIQYYNGEERAKGNILERFSAQQFPDLHSELNLSSLELGDSALYFCASSVFAYGYTFGSGTRLTVV.

CDR3 in amino acids: CRSNGYTF. The CDR3 DNA reads TGCAGGTCCAATGGCTACACCTTC. The chain combines TRBV20-1 with TRBJ1-2; D not resolved. Germline values: CDR1 DFQATT, CDR2 SNEGSKA (reference sequence). This CDR3 has 8 amino acids.

The gene calls are TRBV5-1 and TRBJ2-1, with 7 bases matching TRBD2. Germline CDR1 reads SGHRS; CDR2 reads YFSETQ. The CDR3 is made up of 16 amino acids. V lost 3 bases to trimming and J lost 0 bases; unmatched junction nucleotides: 6. CDR3 in DNA: TGCGCCAGCAGCTCTAGCGGTTTGAGCTCCTACAATGAGCAGTTCTTC. Translating it yields CASSSSGLSSYNEQFF.